This TCR beta chain was sequenced during a study of T cell repertoires in cytomegalovirus infection. Study overall: Both a matching HLA type and CMV infection were indicated by public TCR beta signatures.

This clonotype was found a few times. A single record per CDR3 protein comes from TCRdb applying MiXCR to the reads. In the table there are 300,000 to 450,000 distinct CDR3 sequences, approximately 18% of which are singletons. The CDR3 loop spans 14 amino acids. Germline V CDR1 and CDR2: LNHDA, SQIVND (reference sequence). The V end was cut by 7 bases, the J end by 5 bases, with 18 bases between. Sequencing was done on a sample of PBMCs. V is TRBV19 and J is TRBJ2-7; possible D gene TRBD1, 6 bases. This receptor was obtained from a human donor in good health (CMV status not recorded). Some clones in this sample may be carry-over from other donors' samples. CDR3 sequence: CASKTGLSYDEQYF. DNA of the CDR3: TGTGCCAGTAAGACAGGCCTTTCCTACGACGAGCAGTACTTC. The variable domain in full, completed from reference TRBV19 and TRBJ2-7, reads DGGITQSPKYLFRKEGQNVTLSCEQNLNHDAMYWYRQDPGQGLRLIYYSQIVNDFQKGDIAEGYSVSREKKESFPLTVTSAQKNPTAFYLCASKTGLSYDEQYFGPGTRLTVT.